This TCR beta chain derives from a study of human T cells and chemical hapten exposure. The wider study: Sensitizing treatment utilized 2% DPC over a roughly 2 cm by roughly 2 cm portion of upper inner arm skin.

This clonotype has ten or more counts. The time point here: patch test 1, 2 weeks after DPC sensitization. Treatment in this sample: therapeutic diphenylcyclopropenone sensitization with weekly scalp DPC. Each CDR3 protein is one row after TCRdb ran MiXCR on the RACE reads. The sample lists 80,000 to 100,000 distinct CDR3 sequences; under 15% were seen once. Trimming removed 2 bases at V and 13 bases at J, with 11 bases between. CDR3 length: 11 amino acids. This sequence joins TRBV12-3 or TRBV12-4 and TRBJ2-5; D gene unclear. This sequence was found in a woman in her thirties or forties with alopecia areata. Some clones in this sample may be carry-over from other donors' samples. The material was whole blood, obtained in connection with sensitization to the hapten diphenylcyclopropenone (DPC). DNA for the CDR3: TGTGCCAGCAGTTTAACTGGGGAAAGGTACTTC. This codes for CASSLTGERYF.